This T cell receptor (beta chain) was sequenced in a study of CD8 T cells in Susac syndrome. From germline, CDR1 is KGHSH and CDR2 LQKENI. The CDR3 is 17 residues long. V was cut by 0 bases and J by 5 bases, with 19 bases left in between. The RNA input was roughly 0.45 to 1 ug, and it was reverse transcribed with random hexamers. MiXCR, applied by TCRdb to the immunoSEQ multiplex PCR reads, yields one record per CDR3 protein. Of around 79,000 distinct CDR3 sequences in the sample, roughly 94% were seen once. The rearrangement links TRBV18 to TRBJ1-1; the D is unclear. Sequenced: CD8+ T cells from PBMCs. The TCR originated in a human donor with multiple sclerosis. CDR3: CASSPPAITATWTEAFF. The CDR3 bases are TGTGCCAGCTCACCACCGGCCATCACAGCTACGTGGACTGAAGCTTTCTTT.